One sample yielded the 14 T cell receptor beta chains listed below, sequenced in a study of blood T cells in healthy people across ages. The second PCR ran roughly 6 to 12 cycles with a sample-barcoded 5' primer and J-beta primers. Each CDR3 protein gets one entry after TCRdb re-called the 5' RACE reads with MiXCR. There are approximately 900,000 distinct CDR3 sequences in the sample; about 44% occur only once, and roughly 13% lies in the top ten. The sequenced sample consisted of blood. Receptors originate from a man aged 25-45 years in good health.

The chain carries TRBV4-3 and TRBJ1-6; TRBD1 matches 7 bases. This CDR3 contains 15 residues. Germline V gene sequence: CDR1 LGHNA, CDR2 YSLEER. The V segment lost 4 bases and the J segment 7 bases; nucleotides outside the gene matches: 7. CDR3 region: CASSRSGTENSPLHF. CDR3 sequence (DNA): TGCGCCAGCAGCCGTTCCGGGACAGAAAATTCACCCCTCCACTTT.

The chain joins TRBV28 to TRBJ2-7; D is perhaps TRBD2 (6 bases). The end of the DNA is better explained by TRBJ2-5, so the J call may be wrong. CDR3 length equals 17 residues. Germline lookup yields CDR1 MDHEN and CDR2 SYDVKM. CDR3 bases: TGTGCCAGCAGTAGTCTCAGACTCACTAGCCCCTACGAGACCCAGTACTTC. It translates to CASSSLRLTSPYETQYF.

This clonotype was seen more than once but under ten times. J is TRBJ2-5 and V is TRBV28; weak D call: TRBD1 (6 bases). The V gene lost 6 bases and the J gene lost 2 bases, with 16 bases spanning the gap. There are 15 residues in the CDR3. CDR1 MDHEN and CDR2 SYDVKM come from the germline V gene. The CDR3 DNA sequence: TGTGCCAGCAGCACACTTGGACAGAAACAAGAGACCCAGTACTTC. It codes for CASSTLGQKQETQYF.

For this clonotype: With a much larger clone just one base away, this may be a read error. This rearrangement joins TRBV12-3 or TRBV12-4 to TRBJ2-7; no firm D call. The CDR3 extends over 13 amino acids. The V end lost 7 bases, the J end lost 6 bases, and 16 bases lay between the germline ends. CDR3 sequence reads: CASTRTMTFEQYF. In DNA, the CDR3 is TGTGCCAGCACCCGGACGATGACCTTCGAGCAGTACTTC.

This clonotype was detected a few times. The chain has TRBV12-3 or TRBV12-4 and TRBJ2-7, with a possible D match to TRBD2 (5 bases). The CDR3 consists of 15 residues. Trimming shortened V by 1 base and J by 5 bases, and 15 bases separated the two germline ends. CDR3 loop: CASSLGGLSTHEQYF. The CDR3 nucleotides read TGTGCCAGCAGTTTAGGAGGGCTGTCTACCCACGAGCAGTACTTC.

This clonotype has more than one count but fewer than ten. The rearrangement uses TRBV7-2 and TRBJ1-2; 7 bases match TRBD1. With 5 bases clipped from V and 5 bases from J, the junction kept 11 bases outside the gene matches. The CDR3 totals 15 residues. Germline CDR1 and CDR2: SGHTA and FQGNSA. The CDR3 sequence is CASSPSHRGHYGYTF. For the CDR3, the DNA is TGTGCCAGCAGCCCCAGTCACAGGGGTCATTATGGCTACACCTTC.

In its sample, this clonotype was seen a few times. The chain is built from TRBV15 and TRBJ2-5; 12 bases line up with TRBD2. The CDR3 covers 16 residues. V lost 1 base and J lost 5; bases outside the gene matches: 5. The germline V gene encodes CDR1 LNHNV and CDR2 YYDKDF (reference sequence). CDR3 sequence: CATSRVPTSGGETQYF. CDR3 bases: TGTGCCACCAGCAGAGTCCCGACTAGCGGGGGTGAGACCCAGTACTTC. Based on the CDR3 plus reference TRBV15 and TRBJ2-5, the full variable domain is DAMVIQNPRYQVTQFGKPVTLSCSQTLNHNVMYWYQQKSSQAPKLLFHYYDKDFNNEADTPDNFQSRRPNTSFCFLDIRSPGLGDTAMYLCATSRVPTSGGETQYFGPGTRLLVL.

The genes are TRBV24-1 and TRBJ1-5, with D tentatively TRBD1 (5 bases). The CDR3 covers 15 residues. The V and J ends lost 4 bases and 4 bases respectively, with 13 bases between them. Germline-derived CDR1 and CDR2 are KGHDR and SFDVKD. CDR3 residues: CATSEAQGDNQPQHF. CDR3 nucleotide sequence: TGTGCCACCAGTGAGGCCCAGGGTGATAATCAGCCCCAGCATTTT.

The chain couples TRBV3-1 to TRBJ1-6; D uncertain. The V end lost 0 bases, the J end lost 9 bases, and 9 bases lay between the germline ends. CDR3 length: 14 residues. Germline lookup yields CDR1 LGHDT and CDR2 YNNKEL (reference sequence). The CDR3 DNA sequence: TGTGCCAGCAGCCAAGAAACAGCTAGTTCACCCCTCCACTTT. It codes for CASSQETASSPLHF.

This clonotype has a handful of counts. This chain links TRBV20-1 with TRBJ2-1; 11 bases align to TRBD2. This CDR3 is 14 amino acids long. J gave up 7 bases and V 1 base, and 3 bases lay outside the gene matches. Germline-derived CDR1 and CDR2 are DFQATT and SNEGSKA (reference sequence). In DNA form, the CDR3 reads TGCAGTGCTAGAGTACTAGCGGGGGTGAATGAGCAGTTCTTC. Residues: CSARVLAGVNEQFF.

V usage is TRBV11-2 and J usage is TRBJ2-5; TRBD1 matches 10 bases. Germline CDR1 is SGHAT and CDR2 is FQNNGV. J was trimmed by 5 bases and V by 3 bases; bases with no gene match: 9. The CDR3 has 16 residues. CDR3 nucleotide sequence: TGTGCCAGCAGCTTTTTCGGGACAGGGGTCCGGGAGACCCAGTACTTC. Residues: CASSFFGTGVRETQYF.

This clonotype showed up just once. The V gene is TRBV7-2, the J gene TRBJ1-5; D call uncertain. V lost 0 bases and J 9 bases, leaving 6 bases between the germline ends. CDR1 SGHTA and CDR2 FQGNSA come from the germline V gene. CDR3 length: 12 residues. The DNA of the CDR3 is TGTGCCAGCAGCTTAGCGCGGGCGCCCCAGCATTTT. Translation gives CASSLARAPQHF.

The chain carries TRBV12-3 or TRBV12-4 and TRBJ1-4; 7 nucleotides match TRBD1. The CDR3 is 15 amino acids. V gave up 6 bases and J gave up 7 bases; unmatched junction bases: 11. For the CDR3, the DNA is TGTGCCAGCAGAGGCGGACAGGTCGTATCTGAAAAACTGTTTTTT. This sequence encodes CASRGGQVVSEKLFF.

This clonotype was picked up a small number of times. A clone one base away is much larger, so this may be a read error. The chain recombines TRBV24-1 with TRBJ1-2, with TRBD1 identical over 9 bases. Germline loops: CDR1 KGHDR, CDR2 SFDVKD. The CDR3 covers 15 residues. V was pared by 4 bases and J by 2 bases, with 4 bases of the junction left unmatched. The CDR3 DNA is TGTGCCACCAGTGACGCTACAGGGGGCAACTATGGCTACACCTTC. This encodes CATSDATGGNYGYTF.